Listed below are T cell receptor beta chains from one sample, sequenced in a study of T cell responses to AZD1222 COVID-19 vaccine. Clones were read by immunoSEQ multiplex PCR, and TCRdb kept only the in-frame ones, dropping some. This sample has roughly 120,000 clones, with roughly 91% found just once. Sequenced here: peripheral blood, sampled on day 0 of AZD1222 vaccination. The receptors were gathered from an adult in good health. Each CDR3 is given with its conserved first and last residue. The D gene is left open where the match is weak. The listing skips clone size in some rows; elsewhere it reads once, few, many or a size class.

clone size,V gene,D gene,J gene,CDR3 DNA,CDR3 protein
.,TRBV7-6,TRBD2,TRBJ2-3,TGTGCCAGCAGCTTAGCGGCTAGCGGAAGCACAGATACGCAGTATTTT,CASSLAASGSTDTQYF
.,TRBV9,TRBD2,TRBJ2-7,TGTGCCAGCAGCGTAGGGGGCGGGAGGGCCTCCTACGAGCAGTACTTC,CASSVGGGRASYEQYF
.,TRBV7-7,.,TRBJ2-2,TGTGCCAGCAGCGAGGGACTCCCCTTGACCGGGGAGCTGTTTTTT,CASSEGLPLTGELFF
.,TRBV5-8,.,TRBJ2-6,TGTGCCAGCAGCTACTGGAGCTCTGGGGCCAACGTCCTGACTTTC,CASSYWSSGANVLTF
.,TRBV5-8,.,TRBJ2-5,TGTGCCAGCAGCTTCGGCGGAGTCCAAGAGACCCAGTACTTC,CASSFGGVQETQYF
.,TRBV5-1,.,TRBJ1-4,TGCGCCAGCAGCTTGGCACAGACAAAAGAAAAACTGTTTTTT,CASSLAQTKEKLFF
.,TRBV6-5,TRBD1,TRBJ1-2,TGTGCCAGCAGTTACAATGGCAGGGGGCAAGGCTACACCTTC,CASSYNGRGQGYTF
.,TRBV10-3,TRBD1,TRBJ2-7,TGTGCCATACAGGGGGTCTCCTACGAGCAGTACTTC,CAIQGVSYEQYF
.,TRBV18,.,TRBJ2-7,TGTGCCAGCTCACCAGGGCAGTACTACGAGCAGTACTTC,CASSPGQYYEQYF
.,TRBV4-3,.,TRBJ1-2,TGCGCCAGCAGCCTCCGGGTGGGGGCCGGCTACACCTTC,CASSLRVGAGYTF
.,TRBV28,.,TRBJ1-6,TGTGCCAGCTCAATTCCCGGCTCGAGCGGATTGAATTCACCCCTCCACTTT,CASSIPGSSGLNSPLHF
.,TRBV6-5,.,TRBJ1-3,TGTGCCAGCAGAACCATAGAGTATCCTGGAAACACCATATATTTT,CASRTIEYPGNTIYF
.,TRBV25-1,TRBD1,TRBJ1-2,TGTGCCAGCAGTGACAGTCCCGGGACAGGGGTATTATATGGCTACACCTTC,CASSDSPGTGVLYGYTF
.,TRBV5-1,.,TRBJ2-3,TGCGCCAGCAGCTTAGCGGGAGATACGCAGTATTTT,CASSLAGDTQYF
.,TRBV6-5,.,TRBJ1-4,TGTGCCAGCAGTTACTTCAGGGGCGTTAATGAAAAACTGTTTTTT,CASSYFRGVNEKLFF
.,TRBV9,.,TRBJ1-5,TGTGCCAGCGGCCCCAATAGCAATCAGCCCCAGCATTTT,CASGPNSNQPQHF
.,TRBV6-5,.,TRBJ1-3,TGTGCCAGCAGTTACGGCGGGGGCTCTGGAAACACCATATATTTT,CASSYGGGSGNTIYF
.,TRBV10-1,TRBD1,TRBJ1-5,TGCGCCAGCCCCGGGACAGGGGAATGTGGACAGCCCCAGCATTTT,CASPGTGECGQPQHF
.,TRBV5-1,.,TRBJ1-5,TGCGCCAGCAGCCTGATGGTAGGGGATCAGCCCCAGCATTTT,CASSLMVGDQPQHF
.,TRBV7-9,TRBD1,TRBJ1-4,TGTGCCAGCAGACCCTGGACAGGGGGCGCAACTAATGAAAAACTGTTTTTT,CASRPWTGGATNEKLFF
.,TRBV5-1,.,TRBJ1-4,TGCGCCAGCAGCTTGGATGGGCCAGGTGGTGAAAAACTGTTTTTT,CASSLDGPGGEKLFF
.,TRBV7-9,TRBD2,TRBJ2-1,TGTGCCAGCAGCTTAAGCGGGAGAGGTTACGATGAGCAGTTCTTC,CASSLSGRGYDEQFF
.,TRBV4-3,TRBD1,TRBJ1-4,TGCGCCAGCAGCCAGGGGACAGGGGTGGCTAATGAAAAACTGTTTTTT,CASSQGTGVANEKLFF
once,TRBV5-1,TRBD2,TRBJ2-5,TGCGCCAGCAGCTTGGATACTAGCGGGAGCGGCCAGTACTTC,CASSLDTSGSGQYF
.,TRBV4-1,.,TRBJ1-1,TGCGCCAGCAGCCAAGATAGCGGATATCCCACTGAAGCTTTCTTT,CASSQDSGYPTEAFF
.,TRBV12-3/TRBV12-4,.,TRBJ2-1,TGTGCCAGCCGACTGGCGGAGATTGAGCAGTTCTTC,CASRLAEIEQFF
.,TRBV10-3,.,TRBJ1-3,TGTGCCATCAGTACTTCGACGGGGGGAAACACCATATATTTT,CAISTSTGGNTIYF
.,TRBV2,.,TRBJ1-5,TGTGCCAGTCGAAAAGGGGAGGGCAATCAGCCCCAGCATTTT,CASRKGEGNQPQHF
.,TRBV6-5,.,TRBJ1-2,TGTGCCAGCCGATTAACAGGGACCTATGGCTACACCTTC,CASRLTGTYGYTF
.,TRBV6-5,.,TRBJ1-2,TGTGCCAGCAGTTACGGGGGGGGCGCGGATGGCTACACCTTC,CASSYGGGADGYTF
.,TRBV6-2/TRBV6-3,.,TRBJ1-1,TGTGCCAGCAGTTTCGGGGGGCACACTGAAGCTTTCTTT,CASSFGGHTEAFF
.,TRBV19,.,TRBJ2-6,TGTGCCAGTAGTAGTTCCGGGGGCTCTGGGGCCAACGTCCTGACTTTC,CASSSSGGSGANVLTF